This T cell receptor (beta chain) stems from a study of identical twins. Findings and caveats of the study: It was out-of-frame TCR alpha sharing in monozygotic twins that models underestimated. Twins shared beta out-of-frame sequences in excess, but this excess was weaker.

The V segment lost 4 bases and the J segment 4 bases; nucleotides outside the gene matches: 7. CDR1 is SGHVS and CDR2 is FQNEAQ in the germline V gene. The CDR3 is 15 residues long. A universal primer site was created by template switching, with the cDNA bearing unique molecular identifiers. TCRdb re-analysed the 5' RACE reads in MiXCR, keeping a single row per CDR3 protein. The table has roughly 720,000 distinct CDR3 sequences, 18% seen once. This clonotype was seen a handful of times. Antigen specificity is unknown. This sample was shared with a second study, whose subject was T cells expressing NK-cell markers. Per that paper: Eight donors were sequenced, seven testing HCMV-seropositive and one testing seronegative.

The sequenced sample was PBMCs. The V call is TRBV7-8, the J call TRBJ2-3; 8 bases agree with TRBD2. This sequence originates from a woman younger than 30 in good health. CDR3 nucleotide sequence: TGTGCCAGCAGCTCGAAGCGGGAGAGGGCAGATACGCAGTATTTT. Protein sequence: CASSSKRERADTQYF. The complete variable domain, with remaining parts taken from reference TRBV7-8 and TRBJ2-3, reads GAGVSQSPRYKVAKRGQDVALRCDPISGHVSLFWYQQALGQGPEFLTYFQNEAQLDKSGLPSDRFFAERPEGSVSTLKIQRTQQEDSAVYLCASSSKRERADTQYFGPGTRLTVL.